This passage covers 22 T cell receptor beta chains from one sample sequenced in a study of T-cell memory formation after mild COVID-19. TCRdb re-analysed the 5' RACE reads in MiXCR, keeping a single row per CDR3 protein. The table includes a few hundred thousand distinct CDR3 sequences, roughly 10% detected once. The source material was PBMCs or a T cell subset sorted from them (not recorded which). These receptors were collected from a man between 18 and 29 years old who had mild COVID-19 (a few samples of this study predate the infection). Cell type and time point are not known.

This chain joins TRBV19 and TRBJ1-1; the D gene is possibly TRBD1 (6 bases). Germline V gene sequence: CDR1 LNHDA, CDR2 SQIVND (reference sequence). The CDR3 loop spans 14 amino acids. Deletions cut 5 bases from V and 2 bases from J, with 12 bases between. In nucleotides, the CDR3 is TGTGCCAGTAGTGACAGGCCTGAAAACACTGAAGCTTTCTTT. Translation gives CASSDRPENTEAFF.

The CDR3 DNA reads TGTGCCAGCAGATATCTAGAGGGGGCCAACGTCCTGACTTTC. Translation gives CASRYLEGANVLTF. The chain uses TRBV12-3 or TRBV12-4 and TRBJ2-6; no firm D call. The V and J ends lost 6 bases and 4 bases respectively, with 10 bases between them. The CDR3 is made up of 14 amino acids.

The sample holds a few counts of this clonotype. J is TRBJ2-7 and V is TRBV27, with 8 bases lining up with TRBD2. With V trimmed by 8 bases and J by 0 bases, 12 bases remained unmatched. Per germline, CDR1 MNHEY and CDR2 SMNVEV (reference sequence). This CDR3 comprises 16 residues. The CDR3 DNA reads TGTGCCAGCCAGGCGGGGGGAAGGTTATACTCCTACGAGCAGTACTTC. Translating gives CASQAGGRLYSYEQYF.

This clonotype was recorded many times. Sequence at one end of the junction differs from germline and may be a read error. CDR3 DNA sequence: TGCAGTGCAAGAGTCTCGGCAGGAGCTGAGCAGTTCTTC. It encodes CSARVSAGAEQFF. The chain combines TRBV20-1 with TRBJ2-1; D unclear. The CDR3 loop spans 13 amino acids. Germline CDR1 DFQATT, CDR2 SNEGSKA (reference sequence).

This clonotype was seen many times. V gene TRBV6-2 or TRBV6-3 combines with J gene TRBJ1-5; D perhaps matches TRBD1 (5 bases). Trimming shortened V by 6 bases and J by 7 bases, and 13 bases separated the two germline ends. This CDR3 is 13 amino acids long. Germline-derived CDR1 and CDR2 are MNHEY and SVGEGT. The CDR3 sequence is CASRTLGDQPQHF. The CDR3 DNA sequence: TGTGCCAGCAGGACCCTCGGGGACCAGCCCCAGCATTTT.

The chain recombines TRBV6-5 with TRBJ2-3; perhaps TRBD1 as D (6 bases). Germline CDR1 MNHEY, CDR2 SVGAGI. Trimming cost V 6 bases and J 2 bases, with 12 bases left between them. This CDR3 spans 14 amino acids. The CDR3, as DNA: TGTGCCAGCAGACTAGGACAGCACACAGATACGCAGTATTTT. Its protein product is CASRLGQHTDTQYF.

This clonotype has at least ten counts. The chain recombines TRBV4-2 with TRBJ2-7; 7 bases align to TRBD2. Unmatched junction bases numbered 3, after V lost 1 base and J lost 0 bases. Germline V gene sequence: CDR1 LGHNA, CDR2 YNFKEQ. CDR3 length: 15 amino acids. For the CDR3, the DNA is TGTGCCAGCAGCCAAGTTGCGGGGGTCTCCTACGAGCAGTACTTC. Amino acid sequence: CASSQVAGVSYEQYF.

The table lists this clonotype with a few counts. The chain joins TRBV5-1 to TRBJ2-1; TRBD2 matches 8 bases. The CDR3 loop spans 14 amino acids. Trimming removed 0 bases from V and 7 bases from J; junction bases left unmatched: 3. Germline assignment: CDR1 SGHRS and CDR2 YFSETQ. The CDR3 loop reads CASSLAGGENEQFF. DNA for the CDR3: TGCGCCAGCAGCTTGGCGGGGGGGGAAAATGAGCAGTTCTTC.

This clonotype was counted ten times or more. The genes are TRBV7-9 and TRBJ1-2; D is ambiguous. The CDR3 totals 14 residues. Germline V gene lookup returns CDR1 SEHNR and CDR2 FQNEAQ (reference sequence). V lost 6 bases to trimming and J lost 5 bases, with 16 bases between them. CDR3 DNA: TGTGCCAGCAGGGATGATGTAGTGAGTTATGGCTACACCTTC. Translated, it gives CASRDDVVSYGYTF.

The CDR3 loop is CAIRRLSGANVLTF. DNA of the CDR3: TGTGCCATCAGAAGATTATCTGGGGCCAACGTCCTGACTTTC. This chain joins TRBV10-3 and TRBJ2-6, with D unclear. Per germline, CDR1 ENHRY and CDR2 SYGVKD. This CDR3 has 14 residues. V was trimmed by 6 bases and J by 1 base, leaving 7 bases between them.

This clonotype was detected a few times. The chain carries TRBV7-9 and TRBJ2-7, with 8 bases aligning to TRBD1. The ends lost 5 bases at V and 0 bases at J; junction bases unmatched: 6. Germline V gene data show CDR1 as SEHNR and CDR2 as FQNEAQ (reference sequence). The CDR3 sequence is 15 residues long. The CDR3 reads CASSVDRGFSYEQYF. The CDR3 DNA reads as TGTGCCAGCAGCGTCGACAGGGGCTTCTCCTACGAGCAGTACTTC.

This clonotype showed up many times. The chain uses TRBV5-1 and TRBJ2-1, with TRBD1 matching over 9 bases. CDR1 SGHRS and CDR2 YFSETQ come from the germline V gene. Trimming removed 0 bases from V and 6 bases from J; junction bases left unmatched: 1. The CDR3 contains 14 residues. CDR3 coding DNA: TGCGCCAGCAGCTTGGGACAGGGGGTCAATGAGCAGTTCTTC. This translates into CASSLGQGVNEQFF.

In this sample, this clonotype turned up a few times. CDR3 sequence: CATSDGDSTGRRNEQFF. The CDR3 DNA reads as TGTGCCACCAGTGATGGGGATTCGACAGGGCGCAGGAATGAGCAGTTCTTC. The V gene is TRBV24-1, the J gene TRBJ2-1, with 7 bases that match TRBD1. Germline V gene data show CDR1 as KGHDR and CDR2 as SFDVKD. This CDR3 comprises 17 residues. V trimming: 3 bases; J trimming: 7 bases; junction bases outside the gene matches: 14.

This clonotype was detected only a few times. This CDR3 reads CASSPQGAPGELFF. CDR3 nucleotides: TGTGCCAGCAGTCCACAGGGGGCGCCCGGGGAGCTGTTTTTT. The rearrangement uses TRBV7-3 and TRBJ2-2, with 9 bases identical to TRBD1. Germline V gene lookup returns CDR1 SGHTA and CDR2 FQGTGA. Germline trimming cut 6 bases from V and 6 bases from J; bases unmatched to any gene: 5. The CDR3 has 14 amino acids.

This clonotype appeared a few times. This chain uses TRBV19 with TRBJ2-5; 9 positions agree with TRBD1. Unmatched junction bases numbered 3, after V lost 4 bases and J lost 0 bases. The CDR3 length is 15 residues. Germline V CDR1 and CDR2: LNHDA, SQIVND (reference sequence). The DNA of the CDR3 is TGTGCCAGTAGTACACAGGGGGCGCACCAAGAGACCCAGTACTTC. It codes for CASSTQGAHQETQYF.

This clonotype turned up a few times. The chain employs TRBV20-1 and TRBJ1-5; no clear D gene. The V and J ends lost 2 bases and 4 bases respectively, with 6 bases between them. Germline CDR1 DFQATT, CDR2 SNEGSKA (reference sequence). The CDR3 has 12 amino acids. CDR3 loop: CSARQWNQPQHF. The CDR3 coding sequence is TGCAGTGCTAGACAGTGGAATCAGCCCCAGCATTTT.

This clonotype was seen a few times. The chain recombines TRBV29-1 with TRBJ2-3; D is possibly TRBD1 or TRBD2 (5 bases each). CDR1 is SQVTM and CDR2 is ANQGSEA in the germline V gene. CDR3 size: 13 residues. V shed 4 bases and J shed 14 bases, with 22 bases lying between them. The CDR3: CSVGAFPGSTLYF. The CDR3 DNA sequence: TGCAGCGTTGGGGCTTTTCCAGGGAGTACCTTGTATTTT.

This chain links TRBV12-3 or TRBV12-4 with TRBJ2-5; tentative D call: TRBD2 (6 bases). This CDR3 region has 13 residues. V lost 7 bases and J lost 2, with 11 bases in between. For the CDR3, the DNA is TGTGCCAGCAAGCGGGTTCCACAAGAGACCCAGTACTTC. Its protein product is CASKRVPQETQYF.

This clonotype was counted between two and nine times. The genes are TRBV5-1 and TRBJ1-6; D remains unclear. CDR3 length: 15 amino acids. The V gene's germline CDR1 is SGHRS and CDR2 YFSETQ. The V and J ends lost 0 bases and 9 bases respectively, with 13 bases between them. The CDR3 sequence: CASSLGESLGSPLHF. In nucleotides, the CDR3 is TGCGCCAGCAGCTTGGGCGAGTCATTGGGTTCACCCCTCCACTTT.

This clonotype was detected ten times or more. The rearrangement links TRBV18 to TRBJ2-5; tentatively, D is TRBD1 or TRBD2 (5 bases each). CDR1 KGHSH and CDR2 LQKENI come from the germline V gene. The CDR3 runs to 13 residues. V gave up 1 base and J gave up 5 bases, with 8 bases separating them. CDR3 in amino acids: CASSPRREETQYF. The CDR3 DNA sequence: TGTGCCAGCTCACCACGCAGGGAGGAGACCCAGTACTTC.

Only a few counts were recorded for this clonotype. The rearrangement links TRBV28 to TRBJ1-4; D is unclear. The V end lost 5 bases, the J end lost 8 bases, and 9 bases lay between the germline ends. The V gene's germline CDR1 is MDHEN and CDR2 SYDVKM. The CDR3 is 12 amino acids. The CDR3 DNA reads TGTGCCAGCAGTCAAGGAGGAGAAAAACTGTTTTTT. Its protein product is CASSQGGEKLFF.

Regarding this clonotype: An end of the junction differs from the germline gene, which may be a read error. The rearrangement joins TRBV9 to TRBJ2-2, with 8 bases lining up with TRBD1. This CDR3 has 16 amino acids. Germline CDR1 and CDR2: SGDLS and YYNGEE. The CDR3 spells CASSPRDRLNTWELFF. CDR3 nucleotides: TGTGCCAGCAGCCCCAGGGACAGGTTGAACACCTGGGAGCTGTTTTTT.